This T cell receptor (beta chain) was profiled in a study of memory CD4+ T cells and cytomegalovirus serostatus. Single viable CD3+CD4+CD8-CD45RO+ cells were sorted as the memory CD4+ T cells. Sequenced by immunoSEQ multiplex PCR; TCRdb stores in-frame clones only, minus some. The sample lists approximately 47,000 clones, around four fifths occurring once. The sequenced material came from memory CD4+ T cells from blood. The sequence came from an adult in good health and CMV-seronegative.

The CDR3 DNA reads as TGTGCCAGCAGTGAGCTGACACCCCGGGAGTTCTTC. Protein: CASSELTPREFF. The V gene is TRBV6-1, the J gene TRBJ2-1, with unresolved D. V was trimmed by 3 bases and J by 14 bases, leaving 14 bases between them. Germline CDR1 MNHNS, CDR2 SASEGT. There are 12 residues in the CDR3.